Listed here is a single T cell receptor beta chain. The data originate from a study of blood T cell repertoires in COVID-19. Study overall: Material from acute and convalescent COVID-19 was sourced from the United States, Italy and Spain. T cells, B-cell-depleted T cells, or PBMCs supplied cDNA or gDNA.

Original methodology: Estimation of nucleated cell counts relied on the amplification of reference gene primers. The protocol was immunoSEQ multiplex PCR, while the TCRdb copy is restricted to in-frame clones and leaves out a portion. That table supplies the V and J calls and clone size; D and trimming were determined from the DNA. Of 35,000 to 45,000 clones listed, 60% to 85% are singletons. Germline V CDR1 and CDR2: SEHNR, FQNEAQ (reference sequence). Deletions cut 3 bases from V and 1 base from J, with 6 bases between. The CDR3 loop spans 13 amino acids. The source material was peripheral blood. This clonotype was sampled from a man between 65 and 79 years old with active or convalescent COVID-19. The chain recombines TRBV7-9 with TRBJ1-1; the D is unclear. CDR3 in DNA: TGTGCCAGCAGCTTCGGTGAGAACACTGAAGCTTTCTTT. It yields the protein CASSFGENTEAFF.